What follows are 9 T cell receptor beta chains derived from one specimen sequenced in a study of shared clonotypes between healthy human individuals. Generated by immunoSEQ multiplex PCR, the TCRdb table keeps only in-frame clones and is missing some. The profile shows about 2.4 million clones, over 85% of them singletons. The material sequenced was naive CD4+ T cells from PBMCs. Subset described: CD45RA+ positively selected. These receptors came from a man younger than 30 in good health. Some clones in this sample may be carry-over from other donors' samples.

The V call is TRBV4-1, the J call TRBJ2-3; D possibly corresponds to TRBD2 (5 bases). Germline values: CDR1 MGHRA, CDR2 YSYEKL. CDR3 length: 14 amino acids. Trimming stripped 4 bases from V and 1 base from J, with 9 bases between. The CDR3 loop reads CASSPRAGTDTQYF. CDR3 DNA sequence: TGCGCCAGCAGCCCGAGGGCAGGCACAGATACGCAGTATTTT.

The chain uses TRBV29-1 and TRBJ2-7, with D unclear. V was pared by 2 bases and J by 1 base, with 12 bases between. The CDR3 consists of 14 residues. CDR1 is SQVTM and CDR2 is ANQGSEA in the germline V gene. The CDR3 nucleotides are TGCAGCGTTGAAAAATCTAGTCCGTCCTACGAGCAGTACTTC. Residues: CSVEKSSPSYEQYF.

Notes on this clone: The same CDR3 is also encoded by other DNA sequences in this sample. The chain joins TRBV7-3 to TRBJ2-5; the D is unclear. V was trimmed by 3 bases and J by 5 bases, leaving 10 bases between them. CDR1 and CDR2 (germline): SGHTA, FQGTGA. This CDR3 is built from 13 residues. CDR3 region: CASSLTSAETQYF. The CDR3 DNA is TGTGCCAGCAGCTTGACTTCCGCCGAGACCCAGTACTTC.

This rearrangement joins TRBV7-2 to TRBJ2-7; TRBD2 agrees at 12 bases. J lost 4 bases, V lost 6 bases, and 7 bases had no gene match. CDR1 and CDR2 from the germline V gene are SGHTA and FQGNSA. CDR3 length equals 15 residues. In DNA form, the CDR3 reads TGTGCCAGCAGTATGACCGGACTAGCGGGATACGAGCAGTACTTC. Translating it yields CASSMTGLAGYEQYF.

The gene calls are TRBV19 and TRBJ2-7, with 8 bases identical to TRBD1. CDR1 is LNHDA and CDR2 is SQIVND in the germline V gene (reference sequence). After removal of 8 bases from V and 1 base from J, the junction contained 10 bases not matched to a gene. The CDR3 is 15 amino acids. The chain's CDR3 is CASGWGQGASYEQYF. The CDR3, as DNA: TGTGCCAGTGGATGGGGGCAGGGGGCTTCCTACGAGCAGTACTTC.

The chain joins TRBV19 to TRBJ1-2; D may be TRBD1 (6 bases). The V gene lost 5 bases and the J gene lost 5 bases, with 15 bases spanning the gap. The CDR3 covers 14 residues. Per the germline V gene, CDR1 is LNHDA and CDR2 is SQIVND (reference sequence). The CDR3 bases are TGTGCCAGTAGTGTCACAGGGAAATCATATGGCTACACCTTC. It codes for CASSVTGKSYGYTF.

The chain carries TRBV4-3 and TRBJ1-3, with D tentatively TRBD1 (5 bases). The germline CDR1 and CDR2 sequences are LGHNA and YSLEER. Trimming pared 3 bases from V and 0 bases from J, leaving 12 bases between. The CDR3 runs 16 residues. The CDR3 region is CASSHNRLSSGNTIYF. The CDR3 coding sequence is TGCGCCAGCAGCCATAACAGGTTGAGCTCTGGAAACACCATATATTTT.

This chain links TRBV30 with TRBJ1-6; a weak D match, TRBD1 (5 bases). Per germline, CDR1 GTSNPN and CDR2 SVGIG (reference sequence). This CDR3 spans 13 amino acids. Trimming shortened V by 4 bases and J by 7 bases, and 11 bases separated the two germline ends. The CDR3 DNA reads as TGTGCCTGGACTGGGACCGGGAATTCACCCCTCCACTTT. Protein sequence: CAWTGTGNSPLHF.

The chain has TRBV10-2 and TRBJ1-5; 7 bases fit TRBD1. CDR1 and CDR2 (germline): WSHSY, SAAADI. The CDR3 consists of 14 residues. Trimming cost V 7 bases and J 2 bases; bases outside gene matches: 5. CDR3 sequence (DNA): TGCGCCAGCAACCGACAGGGCGGCAATCAGCCCCAGCATTTT. Its translation: CASNRQGGNQPQHF.